What follows are 19 T cell receptor beta chains derived from one specimen sequenced in a study of regulatory T cells in long-lasting Graves disease (dated by TCRdb to about 2021). Reading the label with the study, this specimen's time point is: newly diagnosed GD, antithyroid drugs for less than 3 months. For both TCR sequencing and RNA sequencing, RNA was extracted from PBMCs in TRIzol. Libraries came from multiplex PCR. TCRdb shows the sequencer as Illumina HiSeq 4000. TCR beta libraries were built with iRepertoire HTBI primers and Arm-PCR amplification of CDR3 regions. TCRdb handled the public reads itself, with Q25 trimming in fastp and clone calling in MiXCR, and kept productive beta chains. Identical CDR3 protein sequences are pooled into one entry, listed with their most common genes and DNA. The sample table records roughly 400,000 distinct CDR3 sequences; over 15% of these occur just once. The ten largest clones represent about 25% of the sample.

The data were also submitted as part of a second study, on T cells in Graves' hyperthyroidism and ophthalmopathy.

The sample was peripheral blood mononuclear cells (PBMCs), taken at new diagnosis, from a patient treated with antithyroid drugs. These receptors originate from a young woman with Graves disease. Donor details come from another sample of the same person, matched by shared clones.

This clonotype appeared many times. The V gene is TRBV5-1, the J gene TRBJ2-7; 12 bases fit TRBD1. Germline V gene lookup returns CDR1 SGHRS and CDR2 YFSETQ. This CDR3 region has 15 residues. V gave up 4 bases and J gave up 3 bases; unmatched junction bases: 5. The CDR3 bases are TGCGCCAGCAGCCCGGGACAGGGGGCCGGCTACGAGCAGTACTTC. Its translation: CASSPGQGAGYEQYF.

As DNA, the CDR3 is TGTGCCAGCAGTTTATCGGGCACTACCTACGAGCAGTACTTC. Encoded protein: CASSLSGTTYEQYF. The chain links TRBV27 to TRBJ2-3; D is undetermined. The DNA end is more similar to TRBJ2-7, so the J call may be wrong. This CDR3 has 14 residues. In germline, CDR1 is MNHEY, CDR2 SMNVEV (reference sequence).

The sample holds many counts of this clonotype. V and J are TRBV7-2 and TRBJ2-3; D not certain. The CDR3 extends over 15 amino acids. The germline CDR1 and CDR2 sequences are SGHTA and FQGNSA. The germline V and J ends were trimmed by 1 base and 6 bases, with 14 bases remaining between them. The CDR3 region is CASSLEASGTDTQYF. The DNA of the CDR3 is TGTGCCAGCAGCTTAGAGGCGTCGGGTACGGATACGCAGTATTTT.

This clonotype appeared many times. The CDR3, as DNA: TGTGCCAGCAGTTTGGAGGGGTCCGGGGAGCTGTTTTTT. Translated: CASSLEGSGELFF. V is TRBV28 and J is TRBJ2-2; D possibly corresponds to TRBD2 (6 bases). This CDR3 comprises 13 residues. From germline, CDR1 is MDHEN and CDR2 SYDVKM. The V gene lost 3 bases and the J gene lost 6 bases, with 8 bases spanning the gap. The full variable domain, in which reference TRBV28 and TRBJ2-2 provide the parts outside the CDR3, is DVKVTQSSRYLVKRTGEKVFLECVQDMDHENMFWYRQDPGLGLRLIYFSYDVKMKEKGDIPEGYSVSREKKERFSLILESASTNQTSMYLCASSLEGSGELFFGEGSRLTVL.

This clonotype was found a few times. The gene calls are TRBV5-1 and TRBJ2-5; 7 bases are shared with TRBD1. V shed 0 bases and J 1 base; nucleotides not matched to a gene: 3. Germline CDR1 and CDR2: SGHRS and YFSETQ. CDR3 size: 15 residues. The CDR3 is CASSLVSGGQETQYF. Here the CDR3 DNA reads TGCGCCAGCAGCTTGGTGTCAGGGGGCCAAGAGACCCAGTACTTC.

This sequence joins TRBV7-9 and TRBJ2-3; tentative D call: TRBD2 (6 bases). From germline, CDR1 is SEHNR and CDR2 FQNEAQ (reference sequence). The CDR3 covers 13 residues. The germline V and J ends were trimmed by 4 bases and 8 bases, with 13 bases remaining between them. In DNA, the CDR3 is TGTGCCAGCAGCTACGGGACTTCGGGTACGCAGTATTTT. It encodes CASSYGTSGTQYF.

The chain has TRBV20-1 and TRBJ2-1; a weak D match, TRBD2 (5 bases). CDR1 is DFQATT, CDR2 SNEGSKA, per germline (reference sequence). V dropped 6 bases and J dropped 5 bases, with 32 bases sitting between them. The CDR3 runs 19 residues. As DNA, the CDR3 is TGCAGTGCCCCTCCCGGACGAGGGCTATCACTAGGCTTCAACAATGAGCAGTTCTTC. Its protein is CSAPPGRGLSLGFNNEQFF.

A note on this clonotype: A clone one base away is much larger, so this may be a read error. V usage is TRBV7-3 and J usage is TRBJ2-1; D is perhaps TRBD1 (6 bases). V lost 8 bases, J lost 5 bases, and 10 bases lay in between. The CDR3 runs to 12 residues. Germline V gene lookup returns CDR1 SGHTA and CDR2 FQGTGA. The DNA for the CDR3 is TGTGCCAGCGGGGGCACAAACAATGAGCAGTTCTTC. Encoded protein: CASGGTNNEQFF.

This chain links TRBV5-5 with TRBJ1-2; 7 positions match TRBD1. Trimming removed 1 base from V and 1 base from J; junction bases left unmatched: 1. Germline V gives CDR1 SGHKS, CDR2 YYEKEE (reference sequence). The length of the CDR3 is 14 residues. Here the CDR3 reads CASSLRDSNYGYTF. The DNA for the CDR3 is TGTGCCAGCAGCTTGCGGGACAGTAACTATGGCTACACCTTC. Full variable domain (rest looked up from reference TRBV5-5 and TRBJ1-2): DAGVTQSPTHLIKTRGQQVTLRCSPISGHKSVSWYQQVLGQGPQFIFQYYEKEERGRGNFPDRFSARQFPNYSSELNVNALLLGDSALYLCASSLRDSNYGYTFGSGTRLTVV.

Ten or more counts support this clonotype. The chain links TRBV28 to TRBJ2-5; D unresolved. With 3 bases removed from V and 2 bases from J, the gap between germline ends came to 13 bases. Germline V CDR1 and CDR2: MDHEN, SYDVKM. This CDR3 is 15 amino acids long. The CDR3 loop is CASSFGSMLQETQYF. The CDR3 coding sequence is TGTGCCAGCAGTTTTGGCAGCATGTTGCAAGAGACCCAGTACTTC.

This clonotype has just a few counts. This chain links TRBV12-5 with TRBJ2-1; 7 bases align to TRBD2. Germline V gene data show CDR1 as LGHNT and CDR2 as FRNRAP. Losses at the gene ends were 2 bases for V and 2 bases for J; bases not matched to a gene: 9. The CDR3 loop spans 17 amino acids. CDR3 DNA: TGTGCTAGTGGTTTGTCTGTGGGGGGGAGGGCCTACAATGAGCAGTTCTTC. Residues: CASGLSVGGRAYNEQFF.

As to this clonotype: A single base separates this from a much larger clone, so it may be a read error. The chain joins TRBV28 to TRBJ2-7; D gene uncertain. This CDR3 spans 16 amino acids. Trimming cost V 1 base and J 7 bases, with 20 bases left between them. Germline CDR1 MDHEN, CDR2 SYDVKM. The CDR3 nucleotides are TGTGCCAGCAGTTTATCGAGCTTACACTCCTACAATGAGCAGTACTTC. Protein sequence: CASSLSSLHSYNEQYF.

This clonotype was recorded only once. A far more abundant clone sits one base away, making this likely a read error. V usage is TRBV11-3 and J usage is TRBJ2-7; 11 bases fit TRBD2. This CDR3 has 14 residues. Germline CDR1 reads SGHNT; CDR2 reads YENEEA. Trimming took 6 bases from V and 6 from J; bases not matched to a gene: 7. The CDR3 protein is CASSFSGRAPEQYF. The CDR3 DNA sequence: TGTGCCAGCAGTTTTAGCGGGAGGGCTCCCGAGCAGTACTTC.

This clonotype appeared many times. V and J are TRBV20-1 and TRBJ2-7, with 11 bases matching TRBD2. Germline trimming cut 3 bases from V and 5 bases from J; bases unmatched to any gene: 9. Germline V lookup: CDR1 DFQATT, CDR2 SNEGSKA (reference sequence). The CDR3 has 15 residues. CDR3 bases: TGCAGTGCTAGCCTTTCACTAGCGGGAGTGAACGAGCAGTACTTC. Translating gives CSASLSLAGVNEQYF.

This clonotype was counted ten times or more. V and J are TRBV29-1 and TRBJ2-1, with D possibly being TRBD1 (8 bases). The V end was cut by 3 bases, the J end by 7 bases, with 16 bases between. CDR1 SQVTM and CDR2 ANQGSEA come from the germline V gene. This CDR3 has 14 amino acids. The CDR3 here is CSVDRGRGWNEQFF. CDR3 DNA sequence: TGCAGCGTTGACAGGGGGCGGGGGTGGAATGAGCAGTTCTTC.

Many counts were recorded for this clonotype. The V call is TRBV7-8, the J call TRBJ1-1; D is unclear. Germline lookup yields CDR1 SGHVS and CDR2 FQNEAQ. V was shortened by 5 bases and J by 4 bases, with 11 bases between the two germline ends. The CDR3 spans 13 residues. Written as DNA, the CDR3 is TGTGCCAGCAGCCCTCGTATGGGCACTGAAGCTTTCTTT. Translated, it gives CASSPRMGTEAFF.

This clonotype occurred many times. The V gene is TRBV27, the J gene TRBJ2-1, with TRBD2 as a possible D gene (6 bases). Trimming stripped 2 bases from V and 6 bases from J, with 17 bases between. The CDR3 is 16 residues long. Per germline, CDR1 MNHEY and CDR2 SMNVEV (reference sequence). CDR3 bases: TGTGCCAGCAGTTTAGACCGGGGAGGCGTCGGCAATGAGCAGTTCTTC. It encodes CASSLDRGGVGNEQFF.

This rearrangement joins TRBV9 to TRBJ2-2; D is undetermined. CDR3 size: 17 residues. Trimming pared 1 base from V and 1 base from J, leaving 14 bases between. The germline CDR1 and CDR2 sequences are SGDLS and YYNGEE. In DNA, the CDR3 is TGTGCCAGCAGCGTACGTCAAAACTCGTGGAACACCGGGGAGCTGTTTTTT. This gives the protein CASSVRQNSWNTGELFF.

This clonotype was seen many times. The chain links TRBV28 to TRBJ1-5, with 11 bases aligning to TRBD1. Per the germline V gene, CDR1 is MDHEN and CDR2 is SYDVKM. The CDR3 sequence is 16 residues long. V shed 4 bases and J 4 bases; nucleotides not matched to a gene: 6. The CDR3 loop is CASSWTGGVSNQPQHF. The DNA of the CDR3 is TGTGCCAGCAGTTGGACAGGGGGCGTCTCTAATCAGCCCCAGCATTTT.